The entry that follows covers one T cell receptor (beta chain) sequence. These data belong to a study of blood T cell repertoires in COVID-19. Overall study: Spain, Italy and the United States supplied samples that represented acute and convalescent COVID-19. PBMCs, B-cell-depleted T cells, or T cells were the source of the cDNA or gDNA that made up the material.

Per germline, CDR1 LNHDA and CDR2 SQIVND (reference sequence). The CDR3 spans 19 residues. The V end lost 4 bases, the J end lost 2 bases, and 26 bases lay between the germline ends. Per the original data handling: Researchers report that nucleated cell counts were estimated from reference gene primer amplification. Clones were read by immunoSEQ multiplex PCR, and TCRdb kept only the in-frame ones, dropping some. The DNA was the basis for D and trimming; V, J and clone size are from that table. The table shows about 100,000 clones, with about 80% occurring only once. The chain recombines TRBV19 with TRBJ1-2; TRBD1 might be the D (6 bases). The specimen was peripheral blood. The sequence was obtained from a man in his 70s with acute or convalescent COVID-19. The CDR3 coding sequence is TGTGCCAGTAGTAAAGAACAGGGTATGTTCGGTCGAGAAAACTATGGCTACACCTTC. Protein sequence: CASSKEQGMFGRENYGYTF. The full variable domain, in which reference TRBV19 and TRBJ1-2 provide the parts outside the CDR3, is DGGITQSPKYLFRKEGQNVTLSCEQNLNHDAMYWYRQDPGQGLRLIYYSQIVNDFQKGDIAEGYSVSREKKESFPLTVTSAQKNPTAFYLCASSKEQGMFGRENYGYTFGSGTRLTVV.